Listed here are 15 T cell receptor beta chains from one sample, sequenced in a study of OX40 agonist ivuxolimab in advanced cancers. Sequencing used immunoSEQ multiplex PCR; TCRdb keeps in-frame clones, though not all of them. The sample has some 63,000 clones, about 94% seen once; the top ten hold less than 20%. Sequenced here: CD4+ or CD8+ T cells sorted from blood, sampled in a trial of the OX40 agonist ivuxolimab. The origin of the receptors is an adult with an advanced solid tumor such as melanoma, head and neck, liver or kidney cancer.

This sequence joins TRBV5-1 and TRBJ2-1; D gene unclear. Trimming took off 0 bases at V and 6 bases at J, with 10 bases between the two ends. Germline-derived CDR1 and CDR2 are SGHRS and YFSETQ. The CDR3 has 14 amino acids. In nucleotides, the CDR3 is TGCGCCAGCAGCTTGGGACTTCCGGGCAATGAGCAGTTCTTC. Residues: CASSLGLPGNEQFF.

The chain carries TRBV10-1 and TRBJ2-3; 12 positions match TRBD2. V trimming: 7 bases; J trimming: 3 bases; junction bases outside the gene matches: 5. The CDR3 loop spans 15 amino acids. The germline V gene has CDR1 WNHNN and CDR2 SYGVQD (reference sequence). The CDR3 nucleotides read TGCGCCAGCAACTGCGGACTAGCGGGAACAGATACGCAGTATTTT. As protein: CASNCGLAGTDTQYF.

This chain connects TRBV19 to TRBJ2-1, with 9 bases identical to TRBD2. The V and J ends lost 1 base and 4 bases, in that order; junction bases with no gene match: 5. The V gene's germline CDR1 is LNHDA and CDR2 SQIVND (reference sequence). The CDR3 has 16 residues. The CDR3 coding sequence is TGTGCCAGTAGTATAGGTAGCGGGAGACGGTACAATGAGCAGTTCTTC. Amino acid sequence: CASSIGSGRRYNEQFF.

V is TRBV28 and J is TRBJ1-1; D remains unclear. CDR1 and CDR2 (germline): MDHEN, SYDVKM. Trimming cost V 3 bases and J 0 bases, with 5 bases left between them. The CDR3 length is 13 residues. The CDR3 DNA follows: TGTGCCAGCAGTTTTCGGCTGAACACTGAAGCTTTCTTT. Residues: CASSFRLNTEAFF.

The chain uses TRBV7-9 and TRBJ2-2; the D is unclear. The CDR3 totals 14 residues. The V and J ends lost 5 bases and 5 bases respectively, with 12 bases between them. Germline CDR1 reads SEHNR; CDR2 reads FQNEAQ (reference sequence). The chain's CDR3 is CASSPRRGTGELFF. The CDR3 DNA sequence: TGTGCCAGCAGCCCGAGGCGTGGTACCGGGGAGCTGTTTTTT.

J is TRBJ2-7 and V is TRBV11-2, with D possibly called TRBD1 or TRBD2 (5 bases each). The CDR3 length is 14 residues. V dropped 2 bases and J dropped 4 bases, with 12 bases sitting between them. Germline V gives CDR1 SGHAT, CDR2 FQNNGV. For the CDR3, the DNA is TGTGCCAGCAGCTTAATCGGGGCGCTATACGAGCAGTACTTC. It specifies CASSLIGALYEQYF.

V and J are TRBV27 and TRBJ2-1; D is ambiguous. The CDR3 runs to 13 residues. CDR1 MNHEY and CDR2 SMNVEV come from the germline V gene (reference sequence). The V end was cut by 11 bases, the J end by 2 bases, with 13 bases between. The CDR3 protein is CACSRSPYNEQFF. The DNA of the CDR3 is TGTGCCTGCTCTAGGTCCCCCTACAATGAGCAGTTCTTC.

CDR3 loop: CASSSDRGVEQFF. The CDR3 region has the DNA TGCGCCAGCAGCTCTGACAGGGGGGTTGAGCAGTTCTTC. The chain joins TRBV5-1 to TRBJ2-1; TRBD1 aligns across 9 bases. V lost 3 bases to trimming and J lost 9 bases; unmatched junction nucleotides: 4. The CDR3 consists of 13 residues. The germline V gene encodes CDR1 SGHRS and CDR2 YFSETQ.

This chain joins TRBV4-3 and TRBJ2-3; 9 bases fit TRBD2. The CDR3 extends over 15 amino acids. CDR1 is LGHNA and CDR2 is YSLEER in the germline V gene. With 0 bases clipped from V and 7 bases from J, the junction kept 5 bases outside the gene matches. The DNA of the CDR3 is TGCGCCAGCAGCCAAGATGCTAGCGGGATATATACGCAGTATTTT. It is translated as CASSQDASGIYTQYF.

The chain employs TRBV9 and TRBJ2-3; 8 positions agree with TRBD1. The germline gives CDR1 SGDLS, CDR2 YYNGEE. The CDR3 is made up of 16 amino acids. The ends lost 0 bases at V and 6 bases at J; junction bases unmatched: 9. CDR3 bases: TGTGCCAGCAGCGTAGGAGGCAGGGGGCGATGGGATACGCAGTATTTT. Amino acids: CASSVGGRGRWDTQYF.

This clone was counted only a few times. The chain employs TRBV28 and TRBJ2-2; the match to TRBD2 covers 9 bases. CDR1 and CDR2 (germline): MDHEN, SYDVKM. This CDR3 contains 16 residues. After removal of 4 bases from V and 4 bases from J, the junction contained 7 bases not matched to a gene. The CDR3 is CASSSGTSPGTGELFF. In DNA form, the CDR3 reads TGTGCCAGCAGTTCGGGGACTAGCCCTGGCACCGGGGAGCTGTTTTTT.

The rearrangement joins TRBV28 to TRBJ1-5; 8 bases match TRBD1. The CDR3 is made up of 12 amino acids. Germline CDR1 is MDHEN and CDR2 is SYDVKM. V trimming: 4 bases; J trimming: 11 bases; junction bases outside the gene matches: 4. CDR3 in amino acids: CASSSGGPTQHF. CDR3 nucleotides: TGTGCCAGCAGTTCAGGGGGCCCGACCCAGCATTTT.

V gene TRBV7-8 combines with J gene TRBJ2-7, with TRBD1 identical over 10 bases. Germline CDR1 SGHVS, CDR2 FQNEAQ. CDR3 size: 15 residues. V gave up 5 bases and J gave up 3 bases; unmatched junction bases: 7. DNA for the CDR3: TGTGCCAGCAGCCACACCGGGACAGGGGACTACGAGCAGTACTTC. This translates into CASSHTGTGDYEQYF.

The J gene is TRBJ2-5, the V gene TRBV13; D call uncertain. Germline loops: CDR1 PRHDT, CDR2 FYEKMQ (reference sequence). CDR3 size: 12 residues. V was clipped by 5 bases and J by 0 bases, with 4 bases between them. CDR3 sequence reads: CASSQYQETQYF. The DNA of the CDR3 is TGTGCCAGCAGCCAGTACCAAGAGACCCAGTACTTC. The full variable domain, its missing parts supplied by reference TRBV13 and TRBJ2-5, is AAGVIQSPRHLIKEKRETATLKCYPIPRHDTVYWYQQGPGQDPQFLISFYEKMQSDKGSIPDRFSAQQFSDYHSELNMSSLELGDSALYFCASSQYQETQYFGPGTRLLVL.

J is TRBJ1-1 and V is TRBV19; D is unclear. Looked up from germline, CDR1 is LNHDA and CDR2 is SQIVND (reference sequence). Trimming left V 7 bases short and J 2 bases short, with 11 bases between. The CDR3 is made up of 13 amino acids. The CDR3 loop is CASIRRENTEAFF. CDR3 sequence (DNA): TGTGCCAGTATTCGGCGGGAAAACACTGAAGCTTTCTTT.